The rows below give T cell receptor beta chains drawn from one sample of a study of T cell responses to AZD1222 COVID-19 vaccine. Assay used: immunoSEQ multiplex PCR; TCRdb lists only in-frame clones, some missing. The sample includes tens of thousands of clones, nearly 90% of them seen just once. This specimen consisted of peripheral blood, obtained on day 0 of MenACWY control vaccination. The receptor set was obtained from an adult in good health. The CDR3 runs from the conserved cysteine through the conserved F or W. The D gene is left open where the match is weak. Clone size is given for some rows only: seen once, a few or many times, or a class if the clone is expanded.

V gene: TRBV27
clone size: once
D gene: -
J gene: TRBJ1-1
CDR3 DNA: TGTGCCAGCACTCGCGGGGTCGACAACACTGAAGCTTTCTTT
CDR3 protein: CASTRGVDNTEAFF

V gene: TRBV7-8
clone size: -
D gene: -
J gene: TRBJ1-3
CDR3 DNA: TGTGCCAGCAGCTTGTTTTTGGGGGATACTGGAAACACCATATATTTT
CDR3 protein: CASSLFLGDTGNTIYF

V gene: TRBV5-5
clone size: -
D gene: TRBD2
J gene: TRBJ2-1
CDR3 DNA: TGTGCCAGCAGCAGGACTAGCGTTCCTGAGCAGTTCTTC
CDR3 protein: CASSRTSVPEQFF

V gene: TRBV2
clone size: -
D gene: -
J gene: TRBJ2-2
CDR3 DNA: TGTGCCAGCAGTGAGGCGGGACCCAACACCGGGGAGCTGTTTTTT
CDR3 protein: CASSEAGPNTGELFF

V gene: TRBV5-1
clone size: -
D gene: -
J gene: TRBJ2-3
CDR3 DNA: TGCGCCAGCAGCCCAGGGAAGGCAGATACGCAGTATTTT
CDR3 protein: CASSPGKADTQYF

V gene: TRBV29-1
clone size: -
D gene: -
J gene: TRBJ2-7
CDR3 DNA: TGCAGCGTTGAATTCTCCTACGAGCAGTACTTC
CDR3 protein: CSVEFSYEQYF

V gene: TRBV28
clone size: -
D gene: -
J gene: TRBJ1-1
CDR3 DNA: TGTGCCAGTCTGGGCGAGGGGAACACTGAAGCTTTCTTT
CDR3 protein: CASLGEGNTEAFF

V gene: TRBV3-1/TRBV3-2
clone size: -
D gene: -
J gene: TRBJ2-7
CDR3 DNA: TGTGCCAGCAGCCAAGCGGGCGGCCTCTACGAGCAGTACTTC
CDR3 protein: CASSQAGGLYEQYF

V gene: TRBV6-2/TRBV6-3
clone size: -
D gene: TRBD2
J gene: TRBJ2-3
CDR3 DNA: TGTGCCAGCAGTACGGGACTAGGCTTACAAACAGATACGCAGTATTTT
CDR3 protein: CASSTGLGLQTDTQYF

V gene: TRBV7-3
clone size: -
D gene: TRBD1
J gene: TRBJ1-5
CDR3 DNA: TGTGCCAGCAGCTCCGACAGGGATCAGCCCCAGCATTTT
CDR3 protein: CASSSDRDQPQHF